This passage covers 22 T cell receptor beta chains from one sample sequenced in a study of T-cell reconstitution after alpha-beta-depleted transplantation in children. The authors prepared the TCRbeta library with unique molecular identifiers. TCRdb re-analysed the PCR reads in MiXCR, keeping a single row per CDR3 protein. The table shows 480,000 or so distinct CDR3 sequences, with 8% to 11% occurring only once. The sample here was PBMCs, taken before TCRalphabeta/CD19-depleted stem cell transplant. The source of these receptors is a child aged 2 to 9 with inherited bone marrow failure, due to receive a stem cell transplant.

This clonotype was detected a few times. V and J are TRBV11-2 and TRBJ2-5; D is perhaps TRBD2 (7 bases). The ends were cut back, 5 bases at V and 5 bases at J, with 18 bases in the middle. The germline V gene has CDR1 SGHAT and CDR2 FQNNGV. The length of the CDR3 is 15 residues. The CDR3 spells CASSPMAGEGETQYF. In nucleotides, the CDR3 is TGTGCCAGCAGCCCAATGGCAGGGGAGGGCGAGACCCAGTACTTC.

Points on this clonotype: A junction end diverges from the germline sequence, so it may reflect a read error. The rearrangement uses TRBV7-9 and TRBJ1-3; unclear D gene. The CDR3 covers 12 residues. Per the germline V gene, CDR1 is SEHNR and CDR2 is FQNEAQ (reference sequence). CDR3 coding DNA: TGTGCCTGCAGCTTGGACGGAAACACCATATATTTT. Amino acid sequence: CACSLDGNTIYF.

Notes on this clonotype: A single base separates this from a much larger clone, so it may be a read error. The gene calls are TRBV6-5 and TRBJ1-2, with D uncertain. The CDR3 loop spans 13 amino acids. CDR1 MNHEY and CDR2 SVGAGI come from the germline V gene. V gave up 2 bases and J gave up 4 bases, with 8 bases separating them. CDR3 protein: CASSYQRGYGYTF. The CDR3 bases are TGTGCCAGCAGTTACCAGAGAGGCTATGGCTACACCTTC.

The sample holds a few counts of this clonotype. The chain recombines TRBV27 with TRBJ2-6, with TRBD2 as a possible D gene (6 bases). The V end lost 5 bases, the J end lost 0 bases, and 17 bases lay between the germline ends. Germline V gives CDR1 MNHEY, CDR2 SMNVEV (reference sequence). The CDR3 runs 18 residues. The CDR3 region has the DNA TGTGCCAGCAGTCAGTTCGGGACTCCCCGCTCTGGGGCCAACGTCCTGACTTTC. It is translated as CASSQFGTPRSGANVLTF.

This clonotype was seen only a few times. This CDR3 reads CASSFFPALSLNTGELFF. The CDR3 coding sequence is TGTGCCAGCAGCTTTTTTCCGGCCCTTTCCCTAAACACCGGGGAGCTGTTTTTT. V and J are TRBV5-4 and TRBJ2-2; D gene ambiguous. Germline V CDR1 and CDR2: SGHNT, YYREEE (reference sequence). This CDR3 comprises 18 residues. The V gene lost 2 bases and the J gene lost 2 bases, with 19 bases spanning the gap.

Points on this clonotype: One end of the junction is discordant with germline, which a read error may explain. The gene calls are TRBV27 and TRBJ1-2, with 7 bases that match TRBD1. CDR3 length: 15 residues. Looked up from germline, CDR1 is MNHEY and CDR2 is SMNVEV (reference sequence). This chain's CDR3 is CASSLGGGNPYRYTF. CDR3 nucleotide sequence: TGTGCCAGCAGTTTAGGAGGGGGCAATCCCTATCGCTACACCTTC.

This clonotype was seen ten or more times. The chain combines TRBV24-1 with TRBJ2-1; 8 bases are shared with TRBD1. Germline V gene lookup returns CDR1 KGHDR and CDR2 SFDVKD. V was pared by 10 bases and J by 8 bases, with 12 bases of the junction left unmatched. The CDR3 has 14 amino acids. The CDR3, as DNA: TGTGCCACTGCTGGTGAGGACAGGGCCGATGAGCAGTTCTTC. Its protein is CATAGEDRADEQFF.

This clonotype was seen a few times. The chain employs TRBV6-1 and TRBJ2-5; TRBD2 agrees at 9 bases. The CDR3 sequence is 15 residues long. CDR1 and CDR2 from the germline V gene are MNHNS and SASEGT. The V gene end was trimmed by 6 bases and the J gene end by 1 base; junction bases not matched to a gene: 6. DNA for the CDR3: TGTGCCAGCAGGAAAAGCGGGAGGCCCCAAGAGACCCAGTACTTC. Amino acid sequence: CASRKSGRPQETQYF.

In this sample, this clonotype turned up a few times. The chain's CDR3 is CASRTEAGLVTDTQYF. In DNA form, the CDR3 reads TGTGCCAGCAGGACTGAAGCGGGTTTAGTGACAGATACGCAGTATTTT. This sequence joins TRBV27 and TRBJ2-3, with a possible D match to TRBD2 (6 bases). The germline CDR1 and CDR2 sequences are MNHEY and SMNVEV (reference sequence). The CDR3 runs 16 residues. Trimming pared 6 bases from V and 3 bases from J, leaving 19 bases between.

In its sample, this clonotype was seen many times. The V call is TRBV7-2, the J call TRBJ2-4; D unclear. CDR1 and CDR2 (germline): SGHTA, FQGNSA. This CDR3 has 14 amino acids. Trimming took 5 bases from V and 8 from J, leaving 16 bases between them. CDR3 residues: CASSLLPQLDIQYF. As DNA, the CDR3 is TGTGCCAGCAGCCTCCTCCCGCAGCTCGACATTCAGTACTTC.

At least ten counts were recorded for this clonotype. The chain uses TRBV6-2 or TRBV6-3 and TRBJ2-1; D unclear. Trimming took 3 bases from V and 8 from J, leaving 17 bases between them. This CDR3 region has 15 residues. Germline V gene data show CDR1 as MNHEY and CDR2 as SVGEGT. The CDR3 loop is CASSYGTYPGDEQFF. DNA for the CDR3: TGTGCCAGCAGTTATGGAACTTACCCCGGCGATGAGCAGTTCTTC.

CDR3: CASSLFGTPKEFF. CDR3 bases: TGTGCCAGCAGCTTATTCGGGACACCTAAGGAGTTCTTC. This chain uses TRBV7-8 with TRBJ2-1; TRBD1 might be the D (6 bases). Germline V gene sequence: CDR1 SGHVS, CDR2 FQNEAQ. CDR3 size: 13 residues. V was pared by 2 bases and J by 14 bases, with 16 bases between.

In this sample, this clonotype turned up many times. This CDR3 is CASSYSRGLLFF. In DNA form, the CDR3 reads TGTGCCAGCAGTTACTCTCGGGGTTTGCTGTTCTTC. The chain combines TRBV6-5 with TRBJ2-1; D perhaps matches TRBD2 (5 bases). The CDR3 has 12 residues. V lost 0 bases to trimming and J lost 15 bases, with 12 bases between them. In germline, CDR1 is MNHEY, CDR2 SVGAGI.

In this sample, this clonotype turned up many times. This chain uses TRBV6-2 or TRBV6-3 with TRBJ2-1; D ambiguous. The CDR3 runs to 12 residues. Germline CDR1 is MNHEY and CDR2 is SVGEGT. Deletions cut 5 bases from V and 9 bases from J, with 11 bases between. Here the CDR3 DNA reads TGTGCCAGCAGTCTCCCTGGCGGTGAGCAGTTCTTC. Amino acids: CASSLPGGEQFF.

V is TRBV30 and J is TRBJ2-1; D assignment may be TRBD1 or TRBD2 (6 bases each). The ends were cut back, 0 bases at V and 0 bases at J, with 15 bases in the middle. Germline CDR1 GTSNPN, CDR2 SVGIG (reference sequence). The CDR3 runs to 17 residues. The CDR3 sequence is CAWSVGGTTSSYNEQFF. DNA of the CDR3: TGTGCCTGGAGTGTAGGGGGGACCACGAGCTCCTACAATGAGCAGTTCTTC. The full variable domain, in which reference TRBV30 and TRBJ2-1 provide the parts outside the CDR3, is SQTIHQWPATLVQPVGSPLSLECTVEGTSNPNLYWYRQAAGRGLQLLFYSVGIGQISSEVPQNLSASRPQDRQFILSSKKLLLSDSGFYLCAWSVGGTTSSYNEQFFGPGTRLTVL.

This clonotype was seen ten or more times. The chain joins TRBV5-4 to TRBJ2-5; 7 bases align to TRBD2. V shed 4 bases, J shed 1 base, and the junction held 7 bases outside the gene matches. Germline values: CDR1 SGHNT, CDR2 YYREEE (reference sequence). The CDR3 covers 15 residues. The CDR3 reads CASSPNSGFQETQYF. DNA of the CDR3: TGTGCCAGCAGCCCCAATAGCGGGTTCCAAGAGACCCAGTACTTC.

In its sample, this clonotype was seen a few times. This chain uses TRBV12-3 or TRBV12-4 with TRBJ2-3, with D perhaps given as TRBD1 or TRBD2 (5 bases each). Trimming pared 5 bases from V and 1 base from J, leaving 13 bases between. The CDR3 extends over 15 amino acids. The CDR3 sequence: CASSQEGPGTDTQYF. The DNA of the CDR3 is TGTGCCAGCAGTCAAGAGGGGCCCGGCACAGATACGCAGTATTTT.

Remarks on this clonotype: This could be a read error, since a much larger clone is one nucleotide away. The chain is built from TRBV5-1 and TRBJ2-7; TRBD2 might be the D (6 bases). This CDR3 comprises 14 residues. The germline V and J ends were trimmed by 0 bases and 9 bases, with 16 bases remaining between them. Germline CDR1 and CDR2: SGHRS and YFSETQ. The CDR3 DNA reads TGCGCCAGCAGCTTGGAGGGCGGAGGGTTAGGGCAGTACTTC. Its translation is CASSLEGGGLGQYF.

This clonotype showed up many times. The chain employs TRBV7-9 and TRBJ2-1; D is tentatively TRBD1 or TRBD2 (5 bases each). CDR1 SEHNR and CDR2 FQNEAQ come from the germline V gene (reference sequence). The CDR3 covers 14 residues. V dropped 3 bases and J dropped 8 bases, with 14 bases sitting between them. In DNA, the CDR3 is TGTGCCAGCAGCTTCGGTGAGGGGATCCATGAGCAGTTCTTC. Encoded protein: CASSFGEGIHEQFF.

With respect to this clonotype: Given a much more abundant clone one base away, this may be a read error. This chain connects TRBV20-1 to TRBJ1-2; D is perhaps TRBD1 (6 bases). CDR1 and CDR2 from the germline V gene are DFQATT and SNEGSKA (reference sequence). The CDR3 totals 12 residues. The CDR3, as DNA: TGCAGTGCTAGAAGGACAGCCTATGGCTACAACTTC. It yields the protein CSARRTAYGYNF.

On this clonotype itself: A much larger clone lies a single base off, so this may be a read error. The V gene is TRBV20-1, the J gene TRBJ1-4; perhaps TRBD1 as D (6 bases). The CDR3 contains 13 residues. The germline V gene has CDR1 DFQATT and CDR2 SNEGSKA (reference sequence). The V and J ends lost 7 bases and 8 bases respectively, with 17 bases between them. CDR3: CSDSDSLAEKLFF. CDR3 nucleotides: TGCAGTGACTCGGACAGTTTAGCCGAAAAACTGTTTTTT.

This clonotype was recorded a few times. J is TRBJ2-1 and V is TRBV11-2, with 10 positions matching TRBD2. Germline V CDR1 and CDR2: SGHAT, FQNNGV. V lost 4 bases to trimming and J lost 4 bases; unmatched junction nucleotides: 7. The CDR3 covers 16 residues. The CDR3 DNA reads TGTGCCAGCAGCTCCGGACTAGCGGCCCTTTACAATGAGCAGTTCTTC. Residues: CASSSGLAALYNEQFF.